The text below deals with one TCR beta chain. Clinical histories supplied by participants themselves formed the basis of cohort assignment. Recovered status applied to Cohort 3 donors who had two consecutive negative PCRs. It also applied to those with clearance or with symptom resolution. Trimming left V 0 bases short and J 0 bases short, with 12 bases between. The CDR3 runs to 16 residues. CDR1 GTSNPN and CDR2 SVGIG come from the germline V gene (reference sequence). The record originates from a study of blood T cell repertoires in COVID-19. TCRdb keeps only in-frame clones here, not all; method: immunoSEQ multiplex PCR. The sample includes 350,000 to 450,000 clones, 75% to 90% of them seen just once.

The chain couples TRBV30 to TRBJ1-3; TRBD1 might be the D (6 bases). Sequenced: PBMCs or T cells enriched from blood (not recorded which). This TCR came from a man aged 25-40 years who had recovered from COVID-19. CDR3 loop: CAWSVGGSLSGNTIYF. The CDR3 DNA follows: TGTGCCTGGAGTGTAGGGGGTAGTCTCTCTGGAAACACCATATATTTT.